The 14 T cell receptor beta chains listed next were all sequenced from one sample in a study of Ad26.COV2.S vaccination and SARS-CoV-2 variants. Treatment in this sample: some 20 received Ad26.COV2.S at low or high dose, single or two shots; about 5 received placebo; per-sample allocation not given. Collection of samples fell on day 63 after the first vaccine or placebo injection. The data were produced by immunoSEQ multiplex PCR, yet TCRdb's version contains in-frame clones alone and is incomplete. The repertoire holds 300,000 to 350,000 clones, roughly 90% seen once, with about 10% in the top ten. The sample here was peripheral blood, taken in a trial of Ad26.COV2.S vaccine versus placebo. The receptor set was obtained from a person aged 18-65 years who received the Ad26.COV2.S COVID-19 vaccine or a placebo.

The CDR3 sequence is CASDPGRREQYF. The CDR3 DNA sequence: TGTGCCAGCGACCCGGGAAGAAGGGAGCAGTACTTC. The chain links TRBV28 to TRBJ2-7, with D tentatively TRBD2 (5 bases). Trimming removed 8 bases at V and 7 bases at J, with 15 bases between. This CDR3 has 12 residues. Germline CDR1 reads MDHEN; CDR2 reads SYDVKM.

This chain connects TRBV5-1 to TRBJ2-7; TRBD1 agrees at 8 bases. Germline trimming cut 5 bases from V and 5 bases from J; bases unmatched to any gene: 9. The CDR3 consists of 14 residues. Germline CDR1 is SGHRS and CDR2 is YFSETQ. CDR3 protein: CASSPGQEGDEQYF. CDR3 DNA: TGCGCCAGCAGTCCGGGACAGGAGGGGGACGAGCAGTACTTC.

This chain uses TRBV3-1 (or the pseudogene TRBV3-2) with TRBJ2-7; D is possibly TRBD1 (6 bases). Germline values: CDR1 LGHDT, CDR2 YNNKEL (reference sequence). With 10 bases removed from V and 0 bases from J, the gap between germline ends came to 16 bases. This CDR3 has 14 amino acids. The CDR3 DNA follows: TGTGCCATCACCAGGGGACGCATCTCCTACGAGCAGTACTTC. As protein: CAITRGRISYEQYF.

This chain uses TRBV27 with TRBJ2-5; a weak D match, TRBD1 (6 bases). The CDR3 has 16 amino acids. V was shortened by 3 bases and J by 5 bases, with 19 bases between the two germline ends. The germline V gene encodes CDR1 MNHEY and CDR2 SMNVEV (reference sequence). The DNA for the CDR3 is TGTGCCAGCAGTTTTGTCCGGACAGCCGTTATGGAGACCCAGTACTTC. Its protein is CASSFVRTAVMETQYF.

This chain connects TRBV7-2 to TRBJ2-7; 9 nucleotides line up with TRBD2. Germline V lookup: CDR1 SGHTA, CDR2 FQGNSA. The CDR3 length is 14 residues. Unmatched junction bases numbered 9, after V lost 5 bases and J lost 7 bases. CDR3: CASSPPGLAQEQYF. The CDR3 region has the DNA TGTGCCAGCAGCCCCCCGGGACTAGCACAAGAGCAGTACTTC. The full variable domain, completed using reference TRBV7-2 and TRBJ2-7, is GAGVSQSPSNKVTEKGKDVELRCDPISGHTALYWYRQSLGQGLEFLIYFQGNSAPDKSGLPSDRFSAERTGGSVSTLTIQRTQQEDSAVYLCASSPPGLAQEQYFGPGTRLTVT.

The chain combines TRBV27 with TRBJ1-1, with D possibly being TRBD1 (5 bases). V lost 2 bases to trimming and J lost 7 bases, with 20 bases between them. The germline V gene encodes CDR1 MNHEY and CDR2 SMNVEV (reference sequence). This CDR3 is 16 amino acids long. CDR3 region: CASSLGRGGRLGEAFF. For the CDR3, the DNA is TGTGCCAGCAGTTTAGGACGGGGGGGAAGGCTGGGTGAAGCTTTCTTT.

The V and J genes are TRBV10-2 and TRBJ2-7; D unresolved. The length of the CDR3 is 13 residues. The V gene lost 6 bases and the J gene lost 2 bases, with 11 bases spanning the gap. Looked up from germline, CDR1 is WSHSY and CDR2 is SAAADI. The CDR3 bases are TGCGCCAGCAGGGCAAGTGGGCCCTACGAGCAGTACTTC. Protein: CASRASGPYEQYF.

This chain joins TRBV24-1 and TRBJ1-5; 12 bases are a match to TRBD1. V shed 9 bases and J 1 base; nucleotides not matched to a gene: 9. The CDR3 extends over 17 amino acids. Germline loops: CDR1 KGHDR, CDR2 SFDVKD. CDR3 loop: CATARGQGAGSNQPQHF. Here the CDR3 DNA reads TGTGCCACCGCTAGGGGACAGGGGGCAGGGAGCAATCAGCCCCAGCATTTT.

The rearrangement links TRBV5-6 to TRBJ2-7; TRBD1 aligns across 10 bases. After removal of 4 bases from V and 7 bases from J, the junction contained 8 bases not matched to a gene. Looked up from germline, CDR1 is SGHDT and CDR2 is YYEEEE. The CDR3 consists of 14 residues. CDR3 bases: TGTGCCAGCAGCATCCGGGGACAGGGGAGGGAGCAGTACTTC. This codes for CASSIRGQGREQYF. Variable domain in full (rest from reference TRBV5-6 and TRBJ2-7): DAGVTQSPTHLIKTRGQQVTLRCSPKSGHDTVSWYQQALGQGPQFIFQYYEEEERQRGNFPDRFSGHQFPNYSSELNVNALLLGDSALYLCASSIRGQGREQYFGPGTRLTVT.

The chain has TRBV18 and TRBJ1-1; the D is unclear. The CDR3 covers 16 residues. V was trimmed by 2 bases and J by 0 bases, leaving 13 bases between them. Looked up from germline, CDR1 is KGHSH and CDR2 is LQKENI. CDR3 protein: CASSPWSEGMNTEAFF. The CDR3 DNA is TGTGCCAGCTCACCATGGTCGGAGGGCATGAACACTGAAGCTTTCTTT.

The genes are TRBV6-2 or TRBV6-3 and TRBJ1-5; D uncertain. Germline V gene sequence: CDR1 MNHEY, CDR2 SVGEGT. Trimming stripped 0 bases from V and 7 bases from J, with 10 bases between. The CDR3 spans 14 residues. CDR3 protein: CASSYSSGKQPQHF. The DNA of the CDR3 is TGTGCCAGCAGTTACTCTTCAGGAAAGCAGCCCCAGCATTTT.

The sample holds one count of this clone. The chain has TRBV25-1 and TRBJ2-7; 10 bases are a match to TRBD1. The trim removed 6 bases at V and 2 bases at J, leaving 4 bases unmatched. Germline lookup yields CDR1 MGHDK and CDR2 SYGVNS. CDR3 length equals 14 residues. The DNA of the CDR3 is TGTGCCAGCAGCCTAGACAGGGGGCCCTACGAGCAGTACTTC. This translates into CASSLDRGPYEQYF.

Note on this clone: This sample also contains other DNA sequences that code for the same CDR3. V and J are TRBV18 and TRBJ1-1; TRBD1 agrees at 8 bases. After removal of 3 bases from V and 4 bases from J, the junction contained 4 bases not matched to a gene. The CDR3 spans 14 residues. The germline gives CDR1 KGHSH, CDR2 LQKENI. CDR3 residues: CASSPGQGGTEAFF. The CDR3 nucleotides read TGTGCCAGCTCACCCGGACAGGGCGGCACTGAAGCTTTCTTT.

V gene TRBV6-4 combines with J gene TRBJ1-2, with D maybe TRBD1 (5 bases). CDR1 is MRHNA, CDR2 SNTAGT, per germline. Between the trimmed V and J ends, which lost 6 bases and 5 bases, there was a span of 13 bases. The length of the CDR3 is 13 residues. The CDR3 DNA is TGTGCCAGCAGCCCCGACAGCGGGTATGGCTACACCTTC. It specifies CASSPDSGYGYTF.